This T cell receptor beta chain was identified during a study of OX40 agonist ivuxolimab in advanced cancers. Autoimmune disease history or systemic immunosuppression was exclusionary. Data came from immunoSEQ multiplex PCR; TCRdb stores just in-frame clones and leaves some out. The data contain roughly 80,000 clones, under 95% of them singletons. The CDR3 runs 16 residues. Per germline, CDR1 SGHNT and CDR2 YYREEE (reference sequence). V lost 4 bases to trimming and J lost 5 bases; unmatched junction nucleotides: 11. The sequence was collected from an adult with an advanced solid tumor such as melanoma, head and neck, liver or kidney cancer. The rearrangement links TRBV5-4 to TRBJ2-7, with TRBD2 identical over 11 bases. Material: CD4+ or CD8+ T cells sorted from blood, obtained in a trial of the OX40 agonist ivuxolimab. The CDR3 nucleotides read TGTGCCAGCAGCGCCTGGCTAGCGGGAGGCACCCACGAGCAGTACTTC. This sequence encodes CASSAWLAGGTHEQYF.